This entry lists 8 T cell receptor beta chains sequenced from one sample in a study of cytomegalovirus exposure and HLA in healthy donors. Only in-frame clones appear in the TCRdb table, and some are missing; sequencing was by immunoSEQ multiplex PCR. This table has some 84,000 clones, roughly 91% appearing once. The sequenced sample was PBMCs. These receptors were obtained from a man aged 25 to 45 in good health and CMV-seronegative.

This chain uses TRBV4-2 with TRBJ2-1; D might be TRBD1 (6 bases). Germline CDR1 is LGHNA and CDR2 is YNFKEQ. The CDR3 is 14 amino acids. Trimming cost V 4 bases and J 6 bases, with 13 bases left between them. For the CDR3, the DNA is TGTGCCAGCAGCCTACCCGACAGGATCAATGAGCAGTTCTTC. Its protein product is CASSLPDRINEQFF.

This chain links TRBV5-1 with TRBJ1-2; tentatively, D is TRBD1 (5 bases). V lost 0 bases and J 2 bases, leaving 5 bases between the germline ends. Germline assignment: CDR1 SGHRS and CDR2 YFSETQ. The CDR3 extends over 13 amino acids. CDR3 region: CASSLEGNYGYTF. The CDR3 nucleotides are TGCGCCAGCAGCTTGGAGGGGAACTATGGCTACACCTTC. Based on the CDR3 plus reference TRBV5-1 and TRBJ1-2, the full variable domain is KAGVTQTPRYLIKTRGQQVTLSCSPISGHRSVSWYQQTPGQGLQFLFEYFSETQRNKGNFPGRFSGRQFSNSRSEMNVSTLELGDSALYLCASSLEGNYGYTFGSGTRLTVV.

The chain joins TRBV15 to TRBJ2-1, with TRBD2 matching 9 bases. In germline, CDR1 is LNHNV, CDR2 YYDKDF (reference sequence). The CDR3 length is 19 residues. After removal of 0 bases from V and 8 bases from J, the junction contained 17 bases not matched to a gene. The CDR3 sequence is CATSRDSSSGRGGPHEQFF. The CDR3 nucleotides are TGTGCCACCAGCAGAGATTCGTCTTCAGGGCGGGGGGGCCCCCATGAGCAGTTCTTC.

This CDR3 reads CASSQAGLTEAFF. As DNA, the CDR3 is TGTGCCAGCAGCCAAGCAGGGCTCACTGAAGCTTTCTTT. This chain joins TRBV14 and TRBJ1-1; possibly TRBD1 for D (5 bases). The germline gives CDR1 SGHDN, CDR2 FVKESK. This CDR3 is 13 amino acids long. Trimming took off 1 base at V and 4 bases at J, with 7 bases between the two ends.

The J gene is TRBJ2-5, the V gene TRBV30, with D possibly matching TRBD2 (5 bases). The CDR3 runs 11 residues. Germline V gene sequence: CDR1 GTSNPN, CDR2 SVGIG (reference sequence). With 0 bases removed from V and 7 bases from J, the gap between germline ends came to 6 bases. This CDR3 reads CAWSVEGTQYF. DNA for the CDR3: TGTGCCTGGAGTGTAGAGGGGACCCAGTACTTC.

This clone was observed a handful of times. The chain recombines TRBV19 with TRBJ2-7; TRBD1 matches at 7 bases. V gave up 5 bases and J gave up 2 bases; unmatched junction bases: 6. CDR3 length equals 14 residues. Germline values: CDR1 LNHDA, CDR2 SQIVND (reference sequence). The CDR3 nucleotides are TGTGCCAGTAGTCGAAGGGACAGTACCTACGAGCAGTACTTC. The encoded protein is CASSRRDSTYEQYF. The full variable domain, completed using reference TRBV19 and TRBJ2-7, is DGGITQSPKYLFRKEGQNVTLSCEQNLNHDAMYWYRQDPGQGLRLIYYSQIVNDFQKGDIAEGYSVSREKKESFPLTVTSAQKNPTAFYLCASSRRDSTYEQYFGPGTRLTVT.

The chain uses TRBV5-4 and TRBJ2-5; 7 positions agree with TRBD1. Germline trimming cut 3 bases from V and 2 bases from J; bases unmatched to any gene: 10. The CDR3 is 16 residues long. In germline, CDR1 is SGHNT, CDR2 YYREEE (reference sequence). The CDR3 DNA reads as TGTGCCAGCAGCTCCCCAAAACAGGGGTATCAAGAGACCCAGTACTTC. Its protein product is CASSSPKQGYQETQYF.

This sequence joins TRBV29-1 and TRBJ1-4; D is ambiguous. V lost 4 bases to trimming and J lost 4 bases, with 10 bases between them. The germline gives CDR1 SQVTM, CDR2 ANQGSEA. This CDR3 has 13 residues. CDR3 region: CSVGGGVNEKLFF. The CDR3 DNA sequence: TGCAGCGTTGGGGGAGGAGTTAATGAAAAACTGTTTTTT. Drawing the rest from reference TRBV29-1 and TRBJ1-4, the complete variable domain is SAVISQKPSRDICQRGTSLTIQCQVDSQVTMMFWYRQQPGQSLTLIATANQGSEATYESGFVIDKFPISRPNLTFSTLTVSNMSPEDSSIYLCSVGGGVNEKLFFGSGTQLSVL.